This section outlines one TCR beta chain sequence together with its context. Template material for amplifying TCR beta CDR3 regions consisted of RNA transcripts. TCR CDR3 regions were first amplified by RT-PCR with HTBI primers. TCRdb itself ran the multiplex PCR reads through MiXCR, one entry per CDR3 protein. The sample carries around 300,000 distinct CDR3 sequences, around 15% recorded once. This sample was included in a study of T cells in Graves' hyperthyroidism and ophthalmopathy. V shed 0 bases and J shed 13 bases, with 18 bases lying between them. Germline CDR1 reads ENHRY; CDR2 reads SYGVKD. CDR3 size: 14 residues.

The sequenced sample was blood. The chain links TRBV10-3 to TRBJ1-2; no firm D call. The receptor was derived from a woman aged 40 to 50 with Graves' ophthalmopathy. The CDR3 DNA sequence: TGTGCCATCAGTGAGTCGATGCGGGCAGCGTACCGCACCTTC. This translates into CAISESMRAAYRTF.